Below, one T cell receptor beta chain is given with its context. Its target is not known. Germline CDR1 MNHEY, CDR2 SMNVEV (reference sequence). V shed 5 bases, J shed 6 bases, and the junction held 9 bases outside the gene matches. The length of the CDR3 is 15 residues. Sequencing was performed with immunoSEQ multiplex PCR; in TCRdb, only in-frame clones are kept and a portion is missing. Here the sample spans roughly 20,000 clones, 70% to 90% being singletons. The data derive from a study of T cells after posttransplantation cyclophosphamide. Study outcomes and limitations: Donor-recipient repertoire similarity was low at 1-2 months, rising over year one. After PTCy, TRB diversity resembled that of CNI/methotrexate controls. Tissue-infiltrating T cells from skin or gut overlapped little with blood T cells.

Controls had myeloablative marrow grafts with methotrexate and calcineurin inhibitor, sampled at 1 year. This specimen consisted of PBMCs, obtained about 400 days after allogeneic stem cell transplant with calcineurin inhibitor and methotrexate. This sequence was found in a female patient in her thirties or forties who received an allogeneic stem cell transplant from an unrelated donor, was CMV-positive, and had acute and chronic GVHD. Some T cells could come from the graft donor. The genes are TRBV27 and TRBJ1-5; 8 nucleotides agree with TRBD1. As DNA, the CDR3 is TGTGCCAGCAGTCCGACAGGGGCGGAGGGTCAGCCCCAGCATTTT. It specifies CASSPTGAEGQPQHF.